The 29 T cell receptor beta chains presented below share a single source sample, sequenced in a study of cytomegalovirus exposure and HLA in healthy donors. Assay used: immunoSEQ multiplex PCR; TCRdb lists only in-frame clones, some missing. The repertoire has about 160,000 clones, 96% of them found once; the top ten carry 0.8% to 0.95%. Sequencing was performed on PBMCs. The receptor set was obtained from a woman aged 18 to 35 in good health and CMV-seronegative.

V gene TRBV4-3 combines with J gene TRBJ2-7, with D possibly TRBD2 on 7 matching bases. Germline V gene lookup returns CDR1 LGHNA and CDR2 YSLEER. This CDR3 spans 14 amino acids. V lost 1 base and J lost 6, with 13 bases in between. In DNA form, the CDR3 reads TGCGCCAGCAGCCAAGTAGTGGGGGGGCGCGAGCAGTACTTC. It codes for CASSQVVGGREQYF.

The chain recombines TRBV6-6 with TRBJ2-3; 8 bases match TRBD2. Germline CDR1 MNHNY, CDR2 SVGAGI (reference sequence). CDR3 length: 13 residues. Trimming at V came to 4 bases and at J to 8 bases, leaving 5 bases not matched to a gene. The CDR3 DNA reads as TGTGCCAGCAGTTGGCGGGGGGCCCGTACGCAGTATTTT. Translating gives CASSWRGARTQYF.

The V and J genes are TRBV25-1 and TRBJ1-2; possibly TRBD1 for D (5 bases). CDR1 MGHDK and CDR2 SYGVNS come from the germline V gene. The CDR3 covers 14 residues. V was cut by 2 bases and J by 0 bases, with 7 bases left in between. CDR3 DNA: TGTGCCAGCAGTGAAGGACATTCTAACTATGGCTACACCTTC. Translation gives CASSEGHSNYGYTF.

J is TRBJ1-1 and V is TRBV18; 7 nucleotides agree with TRBD1. The CDR3 has 15 amino acids. V dropped 5 bases and J dropped 5; count of bases not matched to a gene: 11. The germline gives CDR1 KGHSH, CDR2 LQKENI. The CDR3 nucleotides are TGTGCCAGCTCATGGAGGAGGTCAGGGGGGACTGAAGCTTTCTTT. Translated, it gives CASSWRRSGGTEAFF.

This chain joins TRBV6-6 and TRBJ1-4, with TRBD1 matching over 10 bases. Germline V gene sequence: CDR1 MNHNY, CDR2 SVGAGI (reference sequence). Losses at the gene ends were 2 bases for V and 7 bases for J; bases not matched to a gene: 1. The CDR3 contains 14 residues. DNA for the CDR3: TGTGCCAGCAGTTACGGGGACAGGGGTGAAAAACTGTTTTTT. Encoded protein: CASSYGDRGEKLFF.

The DNA of the CDR3 is TGTGCCAGCAGCCCCAATACAGGGGGCTATGGCTACACCTTC. Amino acid sequence: CASSPNTGGYGYTF. V usage is TRBV5-4 and J usage is TRBJ1-2, with TRBD1 matching 8 bases. The germline V gene encodes CDR1 SGHNT and CDR2 YYREEE (reference sequence). Trimming removed 4 bases from V and 4 bases from J; junction bases left unmatched: 6. This CDR3 spans 14 amino acids.

The J gene is TRBJ2-7, the V gene TRBV30, with 8 bases fitting TRBD1. The germline V gene has CDR1 GTSNPN and CDR2 SVGIG (reference sequence). V lost 1 base, J lost 4 bases, and 3 bases stayed unmatched. This CDR3 is 13 amino acids long. The CDR3 region is CAWSDGQGYEQYF. In DNA, the CDR3 is TGTGCCTGGAGTGATGGACAGGGATACGAGCAGTACTTC.

The chain links TRBV12-2 to TRBJ2-6; TRBD1, the table's D call, lacks a check against the DNA. TRBV12-2 is labeled a pseudogene. This CDR3 is 20 amino acids long. This CDR3 is CASRLEGQKPLCSGANVLTF. CDR3 coding DNA: TGTGCAAGTCGCTTAGAGGGACAAAAGCCGTTATGCTCTGGGGCCAACGTCCTGACTTTC.

The chain is built from TRBV5-1 and TRBJ2-1; D uncertain. V was shortened by 3 bases and J by 7 bases, with 14 bases between the two germline ends. The CDR3 is made up of 14 amino acids. Germline V CDR1 and CDR2: SGHRS, YFSETQ. The CDR3 here is CASSSTAGPNEQFF. The CDR3 nucleotides read TGCGCCAGCAGCTCAACGGCAGGTCCGAATGAGCAGTTCTTC.

Only one count was recorded for this clone. This rearrangement joins TRBV2 to TRBJ2-7; D unresolved. From germline, CDR1 is SNHLY and CDR2 FYNNEI. V was trimmed by 8 bases and J by 2 bases, leaving 10 bases between them. The CDR3 totals 12 residues. CDR3 sequence reads: CASAGSPYEQYF. The CDR3 nucleotides are TGTGCCAGCGCAGGCAGTCCCTACGAGCAGTACTTC. Looking up the rest from reference TRBV2 and TRBJ2-7 gives the full variable domain: EPEVTQTPSHQVTQMGQEVILRCVPISNHLYFYWYRQILGQKVEFLVSFYNNEISEKSEIFDDQFSVERPDGSNFTLKIRSTKLEDSAMYFCASAGSPYEQYFGPGTRLTVT.

The genes are TRBV2 and TRBJ2-2, with 11 bases that match TRBD2. V was pared by 6 bases and J by 1 base, with 4 bases of the junction left unmatched. The CDR3 covers 16 residues. Germline V CDR1 and CDR2: SNHLY, FYNNEI. Here the CDR3 reads CASRIAGGKNTGELFF. DNA of the CDR3: TGTGCCAGCAGAATAGCGGGGGGGAAGAACACCGGGGAGCTGTTTTTT.

The V call is TRBV6-6, the J call TRBJ1-2; the D gene is possibly TRBD1 (5 bases). This CDR3 is 16 amino acids long. Trimming took 2 bases from V and 9 from J, leaving 22 bases between them. Germline V gene sequence: CDR1 MNHNY, CDR2 SVGAGI (reference sequence). CDR3 protein: CASSYRAGLSALSYTF. The CDR3 DNA reads TGTGCCAGCAGTTACCGGGCAGGGCTAAGCGCCTTGAGCTACACCTTC.

The chain links TRBV9 to TRBJ2-3, with 8 bases matching TRBD2. Germline trimming cut 0 bases from V and 1 base from J; bases unmatched to any gene: 1. CDR3 size: 15 residues. Germline V gene sequence: CDR1 SGDLS, CDR2 YYNGEE. This CDR3 reads CASSVVSGGTDTQYF. The CDR3, as DNA: TGTGCCAGCAGCGTAGTTAGCGGGGGCACAGATACGCAGTATTTT.

The chain employs TRBV2 and TRBJ1-5; 7 bases agree with TRBD1. Germline trimming cut 6 bases from V and 3 bases from J; bases unmatched to any gene: 8. Germline V CDR1 and CDR2: SNHLY, FYNNEI. This CDR3 spans 15 amino acids. The CDR3 sequence is CASSQGGQSNQPQHF. The CDR3 DNA reads TGTGCCAGCAGCCAAGGGGGACAGTCCAATCAGCCCCAGCATTTT.

This chain links TRBV5-6 with TRBJ2-1; 9 bases line up with TRBD1. The CDR3 totals 13 residues. Unmatched junction bases numbered 5, after V lost 4 bases and J lost 9 bases. The germline CDR1 and CDR2 sequences are SGHDT and YYEEEE. This chain's CDR3 is CASSRDRVGEQFF. The DNA for the CDR3 is TGTGCCAGCAGCAGGGACAGGGTAGGTGAGCAGTTCTTC.

The V gene is TRBV7-9, the J gene TRBJ1-3; D unresolved. CDR3 size: 15 residues. V lost 1 base, J lost 7 bases, and 14 bases lay in between. The germline CDR1 and CDR2 sequences are SEHNR and FQNEAQ (reference sequence). The CDR3 nucleotides read TGTGCCAGCAGCTTAGGAGCGGGAAAGAGGAACACCATATATTTT. Encoded protein: CASSLGAGKRNTIYF.

This clone appeared a single time. The V gene is TRBV4-3, the J gene TRBJ1-4; TRBD1 agrees at 7 bases. There are 16 residues in the CDR3. V lost 0 bases, J lost 8 bases, and 9 bases stayed unmatched. Germline lookup yields CDR1 LGHNA and CDR2 YSLEER. The CDR3 sequence: CASSQDSKSGGEKLFF. CDR3 sequence (DNA): TGCGCCAGCAGCCAAGATTCCAAGTCAGGGGGGGAAAAACTGTTTTTT.

The CDR3 loop reads CASGGGRGLQETQYF. The CDR3 nucleotides read TGTGCCAGCGGAGGGGGGAGGGGACTCCAAGAGACCCAGTACTTC. The chain recombines TRBV6-6 with TRBJ2-5; D perhaps matches TRBD2 (7 bases). CDR1 and CDR2 from the germline V gene are MNHNY and SVGAGI (reference sequence). The CDR3 has 15 amino acids. Trimming took off 8 bases at V and 1 base at J, with 17 bases between the two ends.

The genes are TRBV5-4 and TRBJ2-5; 7 bases are a match to TRBD1. Trimming removed 1 base from V and 0 bases from J; junction bases left unmatched: 6. Germline lookup yields CDR1 SGHNT and CDR2 YYREEE (reference sequence). This CDR3 contains 16 residues. The CDR3 sequence: CASSLRGTAYQETQYF. CDR3 DNA: TGTGCCAGCAGCTTGCGAGGGACAGCTTACCAAGAGACCCAGTACTTC.

This chain joins TRBV6-5 and TRBJ1-1, with D uncertain. From germline, CDR1 is MNHEY and CDR2 SVGAGI. This CDR3 contains 13 residues. V gave up 7 bases and J gave up 1 base, with 10 bases separating them. CDR3 sequence: CASKRAKNTEAFF. CDR3 nucleotides: TGTGCCAGCAAGCGGGCTAAGAACACTGAAGCTTTCTTT.

The chain employs TRBV9 and TRBJ2-1; no clear D gene. Germline V gives CDR1 SGDLS, CDR2 YYNGEE. This CDR3 region has 12 residues. V was pared by 3 bases and J by 5 bases, with 6 bases between. CDR3 sequence (DNA): TGTGCCAGCAGCGCCCCCGACAATGAGCAGTTCTTC. Encoded protein: CASSAPDNEQFF.

The chain employs TRBV2 and TRBJ2-7, with D possibly matching TRBD1 (6 bases). CDR1 and CDR2 from the germline V gene are SNHLY and FYNNEI. The CDR3 loop spans 12 amino acids. Trimming took off 8 bases at V and 6 bases at J, with 14 bases between the two ends. The CDR3 DNA reads TGTGCCAGCGGTCCAGGGGTGGTCGAGCAGTACTTC. The encoded protein is CASGPGVVEQYF.

The chain is built from TRBV30 and TRBJ2-7; possible D gene TRBD2, 6 bases. The length of the CDR3 is 13 residues. Looked up from germline, CDR1 is GTSNPN and CDR2 is SVGIG (reference sequence). Trimming stripped 2 bases from V and 9 bases from J, with 17 bases between. The chain's CDR3 is CAWSPIVGGRQYF. The DNA of the CDR3 is TGTGCCTGGAGTCCAATTGTGGGGGGAAGGCAGTACTTC.

V gene TRBV15 combines with J gene TRBJ2-3, with D perhaps matching TRBD1 (6 bases). This CDR3 spans 15 amino acids. Trimming stripped 0 bases from V and 2 bases from J, with 9 bases between. CDR1 and CDR2 from the germline V gene are LNHNV and YYDKDF (reference sequence). CDR3 amino acids: CATSRDGDTTDTQYF. CDR3 nucleotide sequence: TGTGCCACCAGCAGAGATGGGGACACCACAGATACGCAGTATTTT.

The rearrangement uses TRBV30 and TRBJ1-1, with D unresolved. Looked up from germline, CDR1 is GTSNPN and CDR2 is SVGIG (reference sequence). The CDR3 covers 11 residues. Trimming stripped 2 bases from V and 8 bases from J, with 9 bases between. CDR3 coding DNA: TGTGCCTGGAGTCCGGAGGTGGAAGCTTTCTTT. Amino acids: CAWSPEVEAFF.

V and J are TRBV2 and TRBJ1-5; 9 bases are shared with TRBD1. V dropped 8 bases and J dropped 3; count of bases not matched to a gene: 8. Germline V gene data show CDR1 as SNHLY and CDR2 as FYNNEI. This CDR3 is 15 amino acids long. Written as DNA, the CDR3 is TGTGCCAGCTCGGGACAGGGAACGAACAATCAGCCCCAGCATTTT. It is translated as CASSGQGTNNQPQHF.

This clone appeared a single time. The same CDR3 can be traced to other DNA sequences in this sample. This chain uses TRBV9 with TRBJ2-3, with no clear D. Germline values: CDR1 SGDLS, CDR2 YYNGEE. CDR3 size: 13 residues. V lost 2 bases, J lost 1 base, and 5 bases lay in between. For the CDR3, the DNA is TGTGCCAGCAGCGTGCAGGGCACAGATACGCAGTATTTT. This sequence encodes CASSVQGTDTQYF.

The V and J genes are TRBV6-5 and TRBJ1-5; D not resolved. V shed 2 bases and J shed 4 bases, with 6 bases lying between them. This CDR3 contains 13 residues. The germline CDR1 and CDR2 sequences are MNHEY and SVGAGI. CDR3 loop: CASSYTQNQPQHF. CDR3 nucleotides: TGTGCCAGCAGTTACACCCAGAATCAGCCCCAGCATTTT.

As to this clone: This CDR3 is also generated by other DNA sequences in the sample. The CDR3 here is CASSVGSSYNEQFF. CDR3 sequence (DNA): TGTGCCAGCAGCGTCGGTAGCTCCTACAATGAGCAGTTCTTC. The chain employs TRBV9 and TRBJ2-1, with D uncertain. CDR1 and CDR2 from the germline V gene are SGDLS and YYNGEE. The CDR3 contains 14 residues. V was trimmed by 2 bases and J by 0 bases, leaving 6 bases between them.